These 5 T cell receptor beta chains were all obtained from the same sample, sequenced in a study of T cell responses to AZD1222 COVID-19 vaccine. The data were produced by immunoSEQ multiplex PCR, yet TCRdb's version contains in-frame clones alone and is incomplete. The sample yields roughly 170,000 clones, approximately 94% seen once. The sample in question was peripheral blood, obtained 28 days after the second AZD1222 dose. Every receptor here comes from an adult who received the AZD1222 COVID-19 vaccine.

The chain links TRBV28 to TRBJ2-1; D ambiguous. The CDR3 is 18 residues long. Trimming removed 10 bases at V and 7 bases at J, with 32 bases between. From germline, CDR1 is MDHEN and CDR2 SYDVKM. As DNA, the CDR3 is TGTGCCAACCGGTCCTGGCCCTCCCGCTACCCAGTTTTGAATGAGCAGTTCTTC. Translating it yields CANRSWPSRYPVLNEQFF.

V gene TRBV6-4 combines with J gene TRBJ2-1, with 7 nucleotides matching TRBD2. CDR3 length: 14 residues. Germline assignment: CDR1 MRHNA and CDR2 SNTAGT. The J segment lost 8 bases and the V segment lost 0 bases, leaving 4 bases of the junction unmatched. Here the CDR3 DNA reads TGTGCCAGCAGTGACTCCACTAGCGTAGATGAGCAGTTCTTC. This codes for CASSDSTSVDEQFF.

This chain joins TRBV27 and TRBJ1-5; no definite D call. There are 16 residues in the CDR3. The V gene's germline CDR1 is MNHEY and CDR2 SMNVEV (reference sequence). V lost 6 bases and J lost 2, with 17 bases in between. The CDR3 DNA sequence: TGTGCCAGCAGCGAAACTTGGGGTAGAGGCAATCAGCCCCAGCATTTT. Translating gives CASSETWGRGNQPQHF.

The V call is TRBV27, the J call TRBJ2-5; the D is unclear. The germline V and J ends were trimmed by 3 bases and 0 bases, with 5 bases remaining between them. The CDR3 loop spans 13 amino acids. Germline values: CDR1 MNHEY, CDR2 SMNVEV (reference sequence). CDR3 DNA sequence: TGTGCCAGCAGTTTCCTGTACCAAGAGACCCAGTACTTC. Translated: CASSFLYQETQYF.

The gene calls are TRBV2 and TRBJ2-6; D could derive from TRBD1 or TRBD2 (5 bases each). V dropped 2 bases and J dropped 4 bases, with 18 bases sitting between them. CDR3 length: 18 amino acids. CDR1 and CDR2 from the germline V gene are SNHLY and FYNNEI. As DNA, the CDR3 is TGTGCCAGCAGTGAACCGAGAGGGGTAATTACGGGGGCCAACGTCCTGACTTTC. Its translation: CASSEPRGVITGANVLTF.